Shown below are 30 T cell receptor beta chains from a single sample sequenced in a study of early T cells in non-severe SARS-CoV-2 infection. TCRdb re-analysed the 5' RACE reads in MiXCR, keeping a single row per CDR3 protein. The repertoire holds under 60,000 distinct CDR3 sequences, with roughly 13% as singletons. The sample taken for sequencing was whole blood. The receptors were gathered from an adult who was a healthcare worker with PCR-confirmed SARS-CoV-2 infection or an uninfected control (not recorded which).

The V and J genes are TRBV7-9 and TRBJ2-3; 8 bases are a match to TRBD1. CDR3 length equals 14 residues. Germline loops: CDR1 SEHNR, CDR2 FQNEAQ (reference sequence). With 1 base clipped from V and 10 bases from J, the junction kept 7 bases outside the gene matches. This CDR3 is CASSLETPGGSQYF. The CDR3 DNA reads TGTGCCAGCAGCTTAGAGACCCCAGGGGGCTCGCAGTATTTT.

This clonotype was counted ten times or more. The V call is TRBV13, the J call TRBJ1-5; D is uncertain. In germline, CDR1 is PRHDT, CDR2 FYEKMQ (reference sequence). The length of the CDR3 is 14 residues. V dropped 3 bases and J dropped 3 bases, with 9 bases sitting between them. The CDR3 region is CASSFSRSNQPQHF. CDR3 DNA: TGTGCCAGCAGCTTTTCCAGGTCCAATCAGCCCCAGCATTTT.

This clonotype has a count of ten or more. The CDR3 region has the DNA TGTGCCAGCAGCTTCGCTAGCTCCTACGAGCAGTACTTC. It encodes CASSFASSYEQYF. The chain recombines TRBV7-8 with TRBJ2-7, with D unclear. Germline lookup yields CDR1 SGHVS and CDR2 FQNEAQ. This CDR3 spans 13 amino acids. With 3 bases removed from V and 0 bases from J, the gap between germline ends came to 6 bases.

This clonotype was seen repeatedly, ten times or more. The chain is built from TRBV14 and TRBJ2-7; 9 bases align to TRBD1. The junction had 10 bases not matched to a gene; V was cut back by 3 bases and J by 4 bases. The germline CDR1 and CDR2 sequences are SGHDN and FVKESK. This CDR3 spans 16 amino acids. The CDR3, as DNA: TGTGCCAGCAGCCATCCCACCGGGACAGGGAGGTACGAGCAGTACTTC. Protein product: CASSHPTGTGRYEQYF.

The genes are TRBV24-1 and TRBJ1-2; tentatively, D is TRBD1 (5 bases). V was cut by 4 bases and J by 3 bases, with 14 bases left in between. The CDR3 is 15 residues long. CDR1 and CDR2 (germline): KGHDR, SFDVKD. The CDR3 spells CATSDPAGRDYGYTF. CDR3 bases: TGTGCCACCAGTGACCCCGCAGGGAGGGACTATGGCTACACCTTC.

Many counts were recorded for this clonotype. The chain is built from TRBV5-1 and TRBJ1-3; 7 bases map to TRBD1. This CDR3 is built from 17 residues. Trimming at V came to 1 base and at J to 0 bases, leaving 7 bases not matched to a gene. In germline, CDR1 is SGHRS, CDR2 YFSETQ. CDR3 nucleotides: TGCGCCAGCAGCTTGATCCCGGACAGGTTCTCTGGAAACACCATATATTTT. Translation gives CASSLIPDRFSGNTIYF. Drawing the rest from reference TRBV5-1 and TRBJ1-3, the complete variable domain is KAGVTQTPRYLIKTRGQQVTLSCSPISGHRSVSWYQQTPGQGLQFLFEYFSETQRNKGNFPGRFSGRQFSNSRSEMNVSTLELGDSALYLCASSLIPDRFSGNTIYFGEGSWLTVV.

This clonotype is medium-sized in the sample. The chain uses TRBV2 and TRBJ2-7; possibly TRBD2 for D (5 bases). Germline values: CDR1 SNHLY, CDR2 FYNNEI. Trimming cost V 1 base and J 6 bases, with 10 bases left between them. There are 13 residues in the CDR3. CDR3 residues: CASSEVDLGEQYF. The CDR3 nucleotides are TGTGCCAGCAGTGAAGTGGACTTAGGCGAGCAGTACTTC.

The chain carries TRBV7-8 and TRBJ2-2, with a weak D call TRBD1 (6 bases). The CDR3 runs to 14 residues. The germline gives CDR1 SGHVS, CDR2 FQNEAQ. V was cut by 7 bases and J by 3 bases, with 12 bases left in between. The CDR3 sequence is CASNPGVDTGELFF. The CDR3 region has the DNA TGTGCCAGCAATCCAGGGGTCGACACCGGGGAGCTGTTTTTT.

This clonotype has at least ten counts. V usage is TRBV6-6 and J usage is TRBJ2-5, with unresolved D. Trimming left V 2 bases short and J 2 bases short, with 6 bases between. Germline CDR1 is MNHNY and CDR2 is SVGAGI (reference sequence). The CDR3 loop spans 13 amino acids. As DNA, the CDR3 is TGTGCCAGCAGTTACGCCCGGCAAGAGACCCAGTACTTC. As protein: CASSYARQETQYF.

This clonotype was detected many times. CDR3 DNA: TGTGCCAGCAGCTCACTTCGGGCGGCCTACGAGCAGTACTTC. Translating it yields CASSSLRAAYEQYF. The rearrangement joins TRBV13 to TRBJ2-7; D not certain. The CDR3 is 14 amino acids. From germline, CDR1 is PRHDT and CDR2 FYEKMQ (reference sequence). Trimming took 4 bases from V and 2 from J, leaving 12 bases between them.

This clonotype has a count of ten or more. This sequence joins TRBV19 and TRBJ2-2; D gene unclear. The ends were cut back, 7 bases at V and 0 bases at J, with 9 bases in the middle. Germline loops: CDR1 LNHDA, CDR2 SQIVND (reference sequence). The CDR3 length is 14 residues. This CDR3 reads CASNGDPNTGELFF. In DNA, the CDR3 is TGTGCCAGTAATGGAGACCCGAACACCGGGGAGCTGTTTTTT.

This clonotype came up many times. This sequence joins TRBV12-3 or TRBV12-4 and TRBJ1-2; D possibly corresponds to TRBD1 (5 bases). The CDR3 loop spans 14 amino acids. Between the trimmed V and J ends, which lost 5 bases and 3 bases, there was a span of 13 bases. CDR3 amino acids: CASSKHGADYGYTF. In nucleotides, the CDR3 is TGTGCCAGCAGTAAACACGGGGCAGACTATGGCTACACCTTC.

This clonotype occurred many times. The chain uses TRBV12-3 or TRBV12-4 and TRBJ2-7; no firm D call. V was cut by 3 bases and J by 1 base, with 10 bases left in between. The CDR3 sequence is 14 residues long. CDR3: CASSFQALSYEQYF. The CDR3 nucleotides read TGTGCCAGCAGTTTCCAGGCCTTATCCTACGAGCAGTACTTC.

This clonotype was observed at least ten times. The CDR3 nucleotides are TGTGCCAGCAGCTCCACGGGGGTCACAGATACGCAGTATTTT. Translating gives CASSSTGVTDTQYF. V gene TRBV7-9 combines with J gene TRBJ2-3; possible D gene TRBD2, 6 bases. Looked up from germline, CDR1 is SEHNR and CDR2 is FQNEAQ (reference sequence). Trimming pared 4 bases from V and 2 bases from J, leaving 10 bases between. The CDR3 extends over 14 amino acids.

This clonotype was counted at least ten times. In nucleotides, the CDR3 is TGTGCCAGCAGCCGGCAGCCGGACTTCACAGATACGCAGTATTTT. It specifies CASSRQPDFTDTQYF. The V and J genes are TRBV3-1 and TRBJ2-3; a possible D gene is TRBD2 (5 bases). Per the germline V gene, CDR1 is LGHDT and CDR2 is YNNKEL (reference sequence). V was clipped by 4 bases and J by 2 bases, with 13 bases between them. The CDR3 covers 15 residues.

This clonotype was seen a few times. The chain recombines TRBV5-5 with TRBJ2-7; perhaps TRBD1 as D (6 bases). The germline gives CDR1 SGHKS, CDR2 YYEKEE (reference sequence). The CDR3 totals 14 residues. V dropped 0 bases and J dropped 5 bases, with 12 bases sitting between them. The CDR3 reads CASSLGQGNHEQYF. As DNA, the CDR3 is TGTGCCAGCAGCTTGGGCCAGGGGAACCACGAGCAGTACTTC. Looking up the rest from reference TRBV5-5 and TRBJ2-7 gives the full variable domain: DAGVTQSPTHLIKTRGQQVTLRCSPISGHKSVSWYQQVLGQGPQFIFQYYEKEERGRGNFPDRFSARQFPNYSSELNVNALLLGDSALYLCASSLGQGNHEQYFGPGTRLTVT.

There are a few counts of this clonotype. The V gene is TRBV12-3 or TRBV12-4, the J gene TRBJ2-3; D is possibly TRBD2 (6 bases). The CDR3 loop spans 14 amino acids. V was pared by 5 bases and J by 0 bases, with 9 bases between. The CDR3 region is CASSPGLSTDTQYF. The CDR3 DNA is TGTGCCAGCAGTCCGGGACTCAGCACAGATACGCAGTATTTT.

The chain recombines TRBV29-1 with TRBJ2-2; TRBD1 aligns across 7 bases. The CDR3 totals 16 residues. Germline lookup yields CDR1 SQVTM and CDR2 ANQGSEA. V lost 3 bases and J lost 0; bases outside the gene matches: 7. CDR3 residues: CSVEYRDSANTGELFF. In DNA, the CDR3 is TGCAGCGTTGAGTACCGGGACAGTGCGAACACCGGGGAGCTGTTTTTT.

This clonotype was found many times. This chain uses TRBV5-5 with TRBJ2-6, with 7 bases that match TRBD1. Germline assignment: CDR1 SGHKS and CDR2 YYEKEE (reference sequence). The V and J ends lost 7 bases and 0 bases, in that order; junction bases with no gene match: 10. The CDR3 has 17 amino acids. The CDR3 sequence: CASVSTGSLSGANVLTF. CDR3 in DNA: TGTGCCAGCGTCTCGACAGGGAGTCTCTCTGGGGCCAACGTCCTGACTTTC.

The genes are TRBV5-6 and TRBJ1-2; D ambiguous. Germline loops: CDR1 SGHDT, CDR2 YYEEEE. This CDR3 contains 16 residues. The V end lost 1 base, the J end lost 4 bases, and 17 bases lay between the germline ends. The CDR3 sequence: CASSLISSTASYGYTF. CDR3 bases: TGTGCCAGCAGCTTGATATCATCAACCGCCTCCTATGGCTACACCTTC.

In this sample, this clonotype turned up many times. J is TRBJ1-2 and V is TRBV12-3 or TRBV12-4; 11 bases agree with TRBD1. The CDR3 covers 14 residues. The V and J ends lost 6 bases and 7 bases, in that order; junction bases with no gene match: 7. The CDR3 spells CASRDRGRGFGYTF. The CDR3 nucleotides are TGTGCCAGCAGGGACAGGGGGCGAGGTTTTGGCTACACCTTC.

This clonotype occurred a few times. CDR3: CASSGDSNQPQHF. CDR3 bases: TGTGCCAGCAGCGGTGACAGTAATCAGCCCCAGCATTTT. The genes are TRBV9 and TRBJ1-5; D might be TRBD1 (5 bases). The CDR3 contains 13 residues. Trimming pared 3 bases from V and 4 bases from J, leaving 8 bases between. Germline V gene sequence: CDR1 SGDLS, CDR2 YYNGEE. Full variable domain (remainder filled in from reference TRBV9 and TRBJ1-5): DSGVTQTPKHLITATGQRVTLRCSPRSGDLSVYWYQQSLDQGLQFLIQYYNGEERAKGNILERFSAQQFPDLHSELNLSSLELGDSALYFCASSGDSNQPQHFGDGTRLSIL.

This clonotype was observed at least ten times. J is TRBJ2-5 and V is TRBV28, with 10 bases fitting TRBD1. The CDR3 totals 14 residues. J lost 4 bases, V lost 2 bases, and 1 base had no gene match. Germline CDR1 MDHEN, CDR2 SYDVKM. CDR3 region: CASSLGQGGETQYF. The DNA for the CDR3 is TGTGCCAGCAGTTTAGGACAGGGGGGAGAGACCCAGTACTTC.

This clonotype occurred many times. The chain joins TRBV27 to TRBJ2-2, with 10 bases matching TRBD1. The germline CDR1 and CDR2 sequences are MNHEY and SMNVEV (reference sequence). This CDR3 has 14 amino acids. Unmatched junction bases numbered 3, after V lost 6 bases and J lost 5 bases. CDR3 in DNA: TGTGCCAGCAGACGGACAGGGGGTACCGGGGAGCTGTTTTTT. Translating it yields CASRRTGGTGELFF.

The table lists this clonotype with many counts. This chain links TRBV4-2 with TRBJ2-5, with D perhaps TRBD2 (6 bases). CDR1 and CDR2 (germline): LGHNA, YNFKEQ. V gave up 4 bases and J gave up 0 bases, with 12 bases separating them. This CDR3 has 15 amino acids. CDR3 bases: TGTGCCAGCAGCCCCGAGGGACTGGACCAAGAGACCCAGTACTTC. It encodes CASSPEGLDQETQYF.

In regard to this clonotype: A much larger clone lies one base from this, so it may be a read error. The chain uses TRBV2 and TRBJ1-1; no clear D gene. Trimming pared 6 bases from V and 6 bases from J, leaving 8 bases between. The CDR3 is 11 amino acids. Germline V lookup: CDR1 SNHLY, CDR2 FYNNEI. In DNA form, the CDR3 reads TGTGCCAGCAGGTACGGCGCTGAAGCTTTCTTT. It translates to CASRYGAEAFF.

This clonotype showed up just a few times. The genes are TRBV15 and TRBJ1-2, with D uncertain. CDR3 size: 14 residues. Trimming took 5 bases from V and 0 from J, leaving 10 bases between them. Per germline, CDR1 LNHNV and CDR2 YYDKDF (reference sequence). CDR3 amino acids: CATSFRTSNYGYTF. In nucleotides, the CDR3 is TGTGCCACCAGCTTCCGGACGTCTAACTATGGCTACACCTTC.

This clonotype has a handful of counts. The rearrangement links TRBV2 to TRBJ1-5; D is uncertain. This CDR3 region has 14 residues. The germline V gene encodes CDR1 SNHLY and CDR2 FYNNEI. V was trimmed by 3 bases and J by 1 base, leaving 7 bases between them. This CDR3 is CASSERRSNQPQHF. The CDR3 DNA follows: TGTGCCAGCAGTGAGAGGAGAAGCAATCAGCCCCAGCATTTT.

This clonotype came up many times. V gene TRBV20-1 combines with J gene TRBJ2-5; maybe TRBD2 (6 bases). This CDR3 has 13 amino acids. The ends were cut back, 3 bases at V and 2 bases at J, with 10 bases in the middle. In germline, CDR1 is DFQATT, CDR2 SNEGSKA (reference sequence). The CDR3 DNA follows: TGCAGTGCTAGGTTTCGGGGGCAAGAGACCCAGTACTTC. Protein product: CSARFRGQETQYF.

The sample holds many counts of this clonotype. This chain joins TRBV20-1 and TRBJ2-4; tentative D call: TRBD1 (6 bases). The CDR3 runs to 13 residues. Trimming removed 5 bases from V and 0 bases from J, with 8 bases in between. CDR1 is DFQATT, CDR2 SNEGSKA, per germline (reference sequence). Written as DNA, the CDR3 is TGCAGTGCTGTGGACAGAGCCAAAAACATTCAGTACTTC. Translated, it gives CSAVDRAKNIQYF.